This passage covers 23 T cell receptor beta chains from one sample sequenced in a study of patients and donors after allogeneic stem cell transplantation. From the RT-PCR reads, TCRdb called clonotypes with MiXCR, one entry per CDR3 protein. The table records approximately 220,000 distinct CDR3 sequences, 35% to 45% of them present only once. The material sequenced was blood, either unsorted or a sorted T cell fraction (not recorded which). The source is a human donor who was either an allogeneic HSCT recipient or a stem cell or donor lymphocyte infusion donor (not recorded which). It is not recorded whose cells these are; they may come from a transplant donor.

This clonotype has more than one count but fewer than ten. At one of its ends the junction is not consistent with the germline gene, which may arise from a read error. The J gene is TRBJ1-6, the V gene TRBV7-9; 7 bases map to TRBD1. This CDR3 comprises 17 residues. In germline, CDR1 is SEHNR, CDR2 FQNEAQ (reference sequence). The DNA for the CDR3 is TGTGCCAGCAGCCTAGCGGGGGACAGCTCCTATAATTCACCCCTCCACTTT. As protein: CASSLAGDSSYNSPLHF.

This clonotype showed up just a few times. This chain connects TRBV12-3 or TRBV12-4 to TRBJ2-1; TRBD2 agrees at 8 bases. V dropped 2 bases and J dropped 4; count of bases not matched to a gene: 7. The CDR3 extends over 16 amino acids. For the CDR3, the DNA is TGTGCCAGCAGTTTAATATTAGCGGGGATTTACAATGAGCAGTTCTTC. It yields the protein CASSLILAGIYNEQFF.

This clonotype was observed at least ten times. V is TRBV29-1 and J is TRBJ1-1, with 7 bases matching TRBD1. The germline V gene encodes CDR1 SQVTM and CDR2 ANQGSEA. V was pared by 7 bases and J by 0 bases, with 5 bases of the junction left unmatched. The CDR3 spans 13 residues. The CDR3 sequence: CSAVTGMNTEAFF. The CDR3 nucleotides read TGCAGCGCGGTGACAGGGATGAACACTGAAGCTTTCTTT.

This clonotype has only a few counts. This sequence joins TRBV7-9 and TRBJ1-4; no reliable D call. Germline V gene sequence: CDR1 SEHNR, CDR2 FQNEAQ (reference sequence). This CDR3 spans 14 amino acids. The germline V and J ends were trimmed by 5 bases and 0 bases, with 7 bases remaining between them. The CDR3 sequence: CASSTSTTNEKLFF. The DNA of the CDR3 is TGTGCCAGCAGCACGAGTACAACTAATGAAAAACTGTTTTTT.

The chain recombines TRBV24-1 with TRBJ2-3, with D possibly being TRBD2 (5 bases). Germline values: CDR1 KGHDR, CDR2 SFDVKD. V lost 4 bases and J 0 bases, leaving 10 bases between the germline ends. CDR3 length equals 15 residues. CDR3 loop: CATSDLRGSTDTQYF. The CDR3 DNA reads TGTGCCACCAGTGACCTACGGGGAAGCACAGATACGCAGTATTTT.

This clonotype came up a few times. This chain connects TRBV12-3 or TRBV12-4 to TRBJ1-2; 7 nucleotides line up with TRBD1. V gave up 5 bases and J gave up 7 bases; unmatched junction bases: 10. The CDR3 contains 14 residues. As DNA, the CDR3 is TGTGCCAGCAGTCTGGGGACAGCATCCCCTGGCTACACCTTC. It encodes CASSLGTASPGYTF.

The CDR3, as DNA: TGTGCCAGCTCACCACCGAATGCCCCGAAGAACTATGGCTACACCTTC. Residues: CASSPPNAPKNYGYTF. The chain recombines TRBV18 with TRBJ1-2; D not resolved. Between the trimmed V and J ends, which lost 0 bases and 2 bases, there was a span of 13 bases. CDR3 length: 16 residues. Germline CDR1 and CDR2: KGHSH and LQKENI.

V and J are TRBV28 and TRBJ2-2, with TRBD1 as a possible D gene (5 bases). Germline lookup yields CDR1 MDHEN and CDR2 SYDVKM. The CDR3 is 16 residues long. Trimming cost V 2 bases and J 6 bases, with 16 bases left between them. In DNA, the CDR3 is TGTGCCAGCAGTTTAGGGGCCAATCACGGCGCCGGGGAGCTGTTTTTT. It encodes CASSLGANHGAGELFF.

The chain is built from TRBV7-2 and TRBJ1-1; possible D gene TRBD1, 6 bases. This CDR3 contains 13 residues. Germline loops: CDR1 SGHTA, CDR2 FQGNSA. Trimming pared 7 bases from V and 6 bases from J, leaving 15 bases between. The CDR3 protein is CASIDRLSPEAFF. CDR3 DNA: TGTGCCAGCATTGACAGGCTAAGTCCTGAAGCTTTCTTT.

The CDR3 sequence: CASSHSQGYEQYF. The CDR3 nucleotides read TGCGCCAGCAGCCATTCCCAGGGCTACGAGCAGTACTTC. The chain joins TRBV4-1 to TRBJ2-7; D possibly corresponds to TRBD1 (5 bases). In germline, CDR1 is MGHRA, CDR2 YSYEKL. V shed 3 bases and J shed 3 bases, with 9 bases lying between them. CDR3 length: 13 residues.

The chain is built from TRBV4-1 and TRBJ2-7, with D possibly called TRBD1 or TRBD2 (5 bases each). The CDR3 extends over 13 amino acids. The V gene's germline CDR1 is MGHRA and CDR2 YSYEKL. With 5 bases removed from V and 3 bases from J, the gap between germline ends came to 11 bases. In nucleotides, the CDR3 is TGCGCCAGCAGCGAGGGAAGGGGCTACGAGCAGTACTTC. Encoded protein: CASSEGRGYEQYF.

V is TRBV28 and J is TRBJ2-7; D gene ambiguous. From germline, CDR1 is MDHEN and CDR2 SYDVKM. This CDR3 spans 12 amino acids. V was pared by 4 bases and J by 3 bases, with 7 bases between. CDR3 amino acids: CASSSLGYEQYF. CDR3 bases: TGTGCCAGCAGTTCCCTTGGCTACGAGCAGTACTTC. Combining the CDR3 with reference TRBV28 and TRBJ2-7 gives the whole variable domain DVKVTQSSRYLVKRTGEKVFLECVQDMDHENMFWYRQDPGLGLRLIYFSYDVKMKEKGDIPEGYSVSREKKERFSLILESASTNQTSMYLCASSSLGYEQYFGPGTRLTVT.

There are a few counts of this clonotype. V and J are TRBV12-3 or TRBV12-4 and TRBJ1-2; 8 bases match TRBD1. This CDR3 region has 15 residues. J lost 8 bases, V lost 7 bases, and 15 bases had no gene match. CDR3 region: CASTQSGRGLSGYTF. The DNA of the CDR3 is TGTGCCAGCACGCAATCGGGCAGGGGGCTGTCCGGCTACACCTTC.

The chain couples TRBV6-6 to TRBJ1-2; D is unresolved. This CDR3 contains 17 residues. The germline V gene encodes CDR1 MNHNY and CDR2 SVGAGI (reference sequence). Trimming removed 0 bases at V and 0 bases at J, with 14 bases between. CDR3 amino acids: CASSYSPGTRANYGYTF. The CDR3 nucleotides are TGTGCCAGCAGTTACTCGCCAGGAACAAGGGCTAACTATGGCTACACCTTC.

J is TRBJ1-1 and V is TRBV20-1; TRBD1 matches 8 bases. CDR1 and CDR2 from the germline V gene are DFQATT and SNEGSKA (reference sequence). This CDR3 comprises 14 residues. V was pared by 2 bases and J by 6 bases, with 8 bases of the junction left unmatched. The CDR3: CSARRDRGYAEAFF. For the CDR3, the DNA is TGCAGTGCTAGAAGAGACAGGGGTTATGCTGAAGCTTTCTTT.

The chain couples TRBV10-2 to TRBJ1-1; D unresolved. The CDR3 runs to 15 residues. CDR1 is WSHSY, CDR2 SAAADI, per germline. V gave up 0 bases and J gave up 0 bases, with 8 bases separating them. The CDR3 DNA follows: TGCGCCAGCAGTGAGTCCCAGGTATTGAACACTGAAGCTTTCTTT. This sequence encodes CASSESQVLNTEAFF.

The chain uses TRBV5-1 and TRBJ2-3; a weak D match, TRBD1 (5 bases). The CDR3 totals 14 residues. V was trimmed by 2 bases and J by 3 bases, leaving 10 bases between them. The germline CDR1 and CDR2 sequences are SGHRS and YFSETQ. The DNA of the CDR3 is TGCGCCAGCAGCTTAGGGGAACGGACAGATACGCAGTATTTT. Amino acid sequence: CASSLGERTDTQYF. Based on the CDR3 plus reference TRBV5-1 and TRBJ2-3, the full variable domain is KAGVTQTPRYLIKTRGQQVTLSCSPISGHRSVSWYQQTPGQGLQFLFEYFSETQRNKGNFPGRFSGRQFSNSRSEMNVSTLELGDSALYLCASSLGERTDTQYFGPGTRLTVL.

The rearrangement joins TRBV11-2 to TRBJ1-1; D unclear. From germline, CDR1 is SGHAT and CDR2 FQNNGV. This CDR3 spans 15 amino acids. V lost 3 bases to trimming and J lost 5 bases, with 16 bases between them. CDR3 DNA sequence: TGTGCCAGCAGCTTCCTCCAAATAGTGGGTACTGAAGCTTTCTTT. It codes for CASSFLQIVGTEAFF.

The genes are TRBV5-1 and TRBJ1-1; D is possibly TRBD1 (5 bases). From germline, CDR1 is SGHRS and CDR2 YFSETQ. Trimming left V 7 bases short and J 1 base short, with 20 bases between. The CDR3 runs to 16 residues. As DNA, the CDR3 is TGCGCCAGCGGACCTTCCGGGGCGGGAGGGAACACTGAAGCTTTCTTT. Protein sequence: CASGPSGAGGNTEAFF.

J is TRBJ2-5 and V is TRBV6-1; 8 nucleotides align to TRBD2. CDR1 is MNHNS, CDR2 SASEGT, per germline. The CDR3 covers 14 residues. The V gene end was trimmed by 6 bases and the J gene end by 5 bases; junction bases not matched to a gene: 8. This CDR3 is CASRERGIRETQYF. The CDR3 DNA sequence: TGTGCCAGCAGGGAGCGGGGGATCCGTGAGACCCAGTACTTC.

This chain joins TRBV2 and TRBJ1-2; no clear D gene. This CDR3 is built from 13 residues. Trimming pared 6 bases from V and 4 bases from J, leaving 12 bases between. From germline, CDR1 is SNHLY and CDR2 FYNNEI. This CDR3 is CASSPQTLYGYTF. The CDR3 DNA reads as TGTGCCAGCAGCCCACAGACCCTCTATGGCTACACCTTC.

The rearrangement uses TRBV11-3 and TRBJ2-1; D is ambiguous. Germline CDR1 reads SGHNT; CDR2 reads YENEEA. Between the trimmed V and J ends, which lost 5 bases and 8 bases, there was a span of 13 bases. This CDR3 has 13 residues. The DNA for the CDR3 is TGTGCCAGCAGCCAACAGACCTTGCATGAGCAGTTCTTC. This translates into CASSQQTLHEQFF.

This clonotype was seen a handful of times. The chain combines TRBV14 with TRBJ1-1; D unclear. This CDR3 is built from 14 residues. Trimming took 4 bases from V and 3 from J, leaving 12 bases between them. Germline loops: CDR1 SGHDN, CDR2 FVKESK. CDR3 loop: CASSPLPSYTEAFF. The CDR3 DNA reads as TGTGCCAGCAGCCCTCTTCCATCGTACACTGAAGCTTTCTTT.